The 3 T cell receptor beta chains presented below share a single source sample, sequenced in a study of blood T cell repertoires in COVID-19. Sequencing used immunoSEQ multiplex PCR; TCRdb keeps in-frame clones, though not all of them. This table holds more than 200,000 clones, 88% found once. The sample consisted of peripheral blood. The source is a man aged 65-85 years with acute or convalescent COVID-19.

CDR3 sequence reads: CASSILTSGSTDTQYF. The DNA for the CDR3 is TGTGCCAGTAGTATTCTGACTAGCGGTAGCACAGATACGCAGTATTTT. The V and J genes are TRBV19 and TRBJ2-3, with 9 bases aligning to TRBD2. The CDR3 sequence is 16 residues long. Trimming cost V 3 bases and J 0 bases; bases outside gene matches: 4. CDR1 is LNHDA, CDR2 SQIVND, per germline (reference sequence).

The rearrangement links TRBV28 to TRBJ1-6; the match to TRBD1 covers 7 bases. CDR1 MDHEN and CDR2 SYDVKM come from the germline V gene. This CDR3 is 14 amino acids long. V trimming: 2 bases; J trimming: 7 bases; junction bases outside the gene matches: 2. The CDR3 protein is CASSLHRGNSPLHF. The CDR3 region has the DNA TGTGCCAGCAGTTTACACAGGGGAAATTCACCCCTCCACTTT. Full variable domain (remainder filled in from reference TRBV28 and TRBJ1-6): DVKVTQSSRYLVKRTGEKVFLECVQDMDHENMFWYRQDPGLGLRLIYFSYDVKMKEKGDIPEGYSVSREKKERFSLILESASTNQTSMYLCASSLHRGNSPLHFGNGTRLTVT.

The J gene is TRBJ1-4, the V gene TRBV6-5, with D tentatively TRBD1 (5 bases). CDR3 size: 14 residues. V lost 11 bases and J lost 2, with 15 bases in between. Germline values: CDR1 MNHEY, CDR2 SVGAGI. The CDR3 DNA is TGTGCCGTCCGGTCGGGGGTTACTAATGAAAAACTGTTTTTT. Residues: CAVRSGVTNEKLFF.